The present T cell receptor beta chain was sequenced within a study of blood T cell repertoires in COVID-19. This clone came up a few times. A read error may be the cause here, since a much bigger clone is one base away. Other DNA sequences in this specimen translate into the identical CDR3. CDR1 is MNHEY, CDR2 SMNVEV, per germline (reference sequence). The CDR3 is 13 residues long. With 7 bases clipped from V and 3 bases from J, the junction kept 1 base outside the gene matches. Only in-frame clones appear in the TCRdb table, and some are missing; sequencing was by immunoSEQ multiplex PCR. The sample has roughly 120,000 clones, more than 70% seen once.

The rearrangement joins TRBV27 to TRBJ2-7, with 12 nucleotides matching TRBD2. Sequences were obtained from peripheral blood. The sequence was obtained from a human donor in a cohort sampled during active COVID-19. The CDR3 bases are TGTGCCAGCAAGGGACTAGCGGGCTACGAGCAGTACTTC. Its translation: CASKGLAGYEQYF.